The clone carrying this T cell receptor beta chain was found a few times. Antigen: not known. These data are taken from a study of beta chain features in type 1 diabetes. Across the study: Examination of sorted cells across all samples involved around 99 million cells. Notes on the study in general: It was possible that PCR favored shorter templates, equally so in patients and controls.

This CDR3 is built from 15 residues. Germline lookup yields CDR1 SGHRS and CDR2 YFSETQ. Trimming stripped 1 base from V and 2 bases from J, with 12 bases between. Sorting that relied on CD45RO/CCR7/CD25/CD127/CD95/CD27 yielded CD4+ naive, central memory, regulatory and stem cell-like memory cells. Sorted populations all had greater than 95% purity. Expressed TCRB transcripts got sequenced, as all isolated RNA was reverse transcribed. TCRdb keeps only in-frame clones here, not all; method: immunoSEQ multiplex PCR. The sample contains under 800,000 clones, around a sixth of which appear only once. The V gene is TRBV5-1, the J gene TRBJ1-1, with D maybe TRBD1 (6 bases). The source material was naive CD4+ T cells from blood. The receptor's source is a young man in good health. Written as DNA, the CDR3 is TGCGCCAGCAGCTTGCGAGCAGGGGAAAACACTGAAGCTTTCTTT. It translates to CASSLRAGENTEAFF. Filled out from reference TRBV5-1 and TRBJ1-1, the complete variable domain reads KAGVTQTPRYLIKTRGQQVTLSCSPISGHRSVSWYQQTPGQGLQFLFEYFSETQRNKGNFPGRFSGRQFSNSRSEMNVSTLELGDSALYLCASSLRAGENTEAFFGQGTRLTVV.